The rows below give T cell receptor beta chains drawn from one sample of a study of cytomegalovirus exposure and HLA in healthy donors. Assay: immunoSEQ multiplex PCR; the TCRdb copy retains only in-frame clones and omits some. Of approximately 170,000 clones listed, 85% are singletons. The sample comprised PBMCs. These receptors all stem from a man between 18 and 29 years old in good health and CMV-seropositive. Each CDR3 is given with its conserved first and last residue. D genes are given only for firm matches. Where a row states a size, it is once, few, many or the class of an expanded clone; other rows omit it.

size	J	V	D	DNA	CDR3
-	TRBJ1-6	TRBV18	-	TGTGCCAGCTCACCAGTTAAAGGGGGAAGGGATTCACCCCTCCACTTT	CASSPVKGGRDSPLHF
-	TRBJ1-5	TRBV28	-	TGTGCCAGCAGCCGGGTGAAGCCCCAGCATTTT	CASSRVKPQHF
-	TRBJ2-3	TRBV7-6	-	TGTGCCAGCAGCTTAGCGGGCAGCACAGATACGCAGTATTTT	CASSLAGSTDTQYF
-	TRBJ1-5	TRBV6-1	-	TGTGCCAGCAGCCTCGGAGAGCATCAGCCCCAGCATTTT	CASSLGEHQPQHF
-	TRBJ1-1	TRBV29-1	-	TGCAGCGTAATCCAGGCTAACACTGAAGCTTTCTTT	CSVIQANTEAFF
-	TRBJ1-2	TRBV5-1	-	TGCGCCAGCAGCTTGGCGCTTACCCGGGCACAGGATGGCTACACCTTC	CASSLALTRAQDGYTF
-	TRBJ1-3	TRBV28	-	TGTGCCAGCAGTTCGGGGGCTGGAAACACCATATATTTT	CASSSGAGNTIYF
-	TRBJ1-5	TRBV5-1	TRBD1	TGCGCCAGCAGCATAGGGGGCGGCTACTATCAGCCCCAGCATTTT	CASSIGGGYYQPQHF
once	TRBJ2-5	TRBV4-1	TRBD2	TGCGCCAGCAGCCAAAGGGAGGGCCGAGAGACCCAGTACTTC	CASSQREGRETQYF
-	TRBJ1-1	TRBV19	-	TGTGCCAGCGCGACTCGGGCAGAGGGAAAGAACACTGAAGCTTTCTTT	CASATRAEGKNTEAFF
-	TRBJ2-5	TRBV6-6	-	TGTGCCTGTAACTCAGGGTATCTGGAGACCCAGTACTTC	CACNSGYLETQYF
-	TRBJ2-2	TRBV29-1	-	TGCAGCATCGACAGCTCCGGCACCGGGGAGCTGTTTTTT	CSIDSSGTGELFF
-	TRBJ2-6	TRBV30	-	TGTGCCTGGAGTCTAGCGAGCGGGGCCAACGTCCTGACTTTC	CAWSLASGANVLTF
-	TRBJ2-1	TRBV11-2	TRBD2	TGTGCCAGCAGGTCTACTAGCGGCCCTTTCTTC	CASRSTSGPFF
-	TRBJ1-5	TRBV11-2	-	TGTGCCAGCAGCTTAGATTGGGCAGGGAACCAGCCCCAGCATTTT	CASSLDWAGNQPQHF
-	TRBJ1-1	TRBV9	TRBD1	TGTGCCAGCAGCGTACAAACCGGGACAGGGGGAACTGAAGCTTTCTTT	CASSVQTGTGGTEAFF
-	TRBJ2-1	TRBV6-1	TRBD2	TGTGCCAGCTCACTAGCGGTTAGCTCCTACAATGAGCAGTTCTTC	CASSLAVSSYNEQFF
few	TRBJ2-7	TRBV19	TRBD2	TGTGCCAGTAGTATGGGCGGGGGCTCCTACGAGCAGTACTTC	CASSMGGGSYEQYF
-	TRBJ2-5	TRBV27	TRBD2	TGTGCCAGCAGACTCGATGGACTAGCGGGGGGTGCAGAGACCCAGTACTTC	CASRLDGLAGGAETQYF
-	TRBJ1-1	TRBV4-1	-	TGCGCCAGCAGCCAAGCGGGGGGCTCGTCTTTCTTT	CASSQAGGSSFF
-	TRBJ2-7	TRBV18	-	TGTGCCAGCTCACCATTGCCGCGACAGGTCGGGGGGAACTACGAGCAGTACTTC	CASSPLPRQVGGNYEQYF
-	TRBJ1-1	TRBV30	-	TGTGCCTGGAGTACAGGACGGAGTGAAGCTTTCTTT	CAWSTGRSEAFF
-	TRBJ2-2	TRBV27	TRBD2	TGTGCCAGCCTGGGACTAGCGGGGAACACCGGGGAGCTGTTTTTT	CASLGLAGNTGELFF
few	TRBJ2-5	TRBV7-9	TRBD2	TGTGCCAGCAGCCTGGGACTAGCGGGAAGCGAGACCCAGTACTTC	CASSLGLAGSETQYF
-	TRBJ1-2	TRBV28	-	TGTGCCAGCATCCCCTACTACCCGGGTAACTATGGCTACACCTTC	CASIPYYPGNYGYTF
-	TRBJ2-3	TRBV27	TRBD2	TGTGCCAGCAGAGGGACTAGCGGCACAGATACGCAGTATTTT	CASRGTSGTDTQYF
-	TRBJ1-2	TRBV27	-	TGTGCCAGCAGTAGTCCGAGCTTAAATGTCTATGGCTACACCTTC	CASSSPSLNVYGYTF
-	TRBJ2-1	TRBV11-2	TRBD2	TGTGCCAGCAGCTCCAAGACTAGCCAAGCCGCGTTCTTC	CASSSKTSQAAFF